Below, 19 T cell receptor beta chains from the same sample are listed, as sequenced in a study of identical twins. TCRdb reprocessed the 5' RACE reads with MiXCR, giving one entry per CDR3 protein. The top ten clones hold less than 6.5% of a sample with about 20,000 distinct CDR3 sequences, roughly 63% of them seen once. The specimen sequenced was memory (CD45RO+) T cells sorted from blood. These receptors all come from a woman under 30 in good health. This table probably holds off-target reads from a library built for another chain.

V is TRBV6-1 and J is TRBJ2-3; unclear D gene. CDR3 length: 15 amino acids. Germline CDR1 reads MNHNS; CDR2 reads SASEGT. With 6 bases removed from V and 2 bases from J, the gap between germline ends came to 15 bases. The CDR3 loop is CASRPPARHTDTQYF. The CDR3, as DNA: TGTGCCAGCAGACCTCCCGCCAGGCACACAGATACGCAGTATTTT.

The V gene is TRBV29-1, the J gene TRBJ2-7; 8 bases line up with TRBD1. CDR1 and CDR2 (germline): SQVTM, ANQGSEA. CDR3 length equals 13 residues. V was clipped by 0 bases and J by 4 bases; unmatched bases: 2. The CDR3 protein is CSVEEGQGYEQYF. DNA of the CDR3: TGCAGCGTTGAAGAAGGACAGGGATACGAGCAGTACTTC.

Only a few counts were recorded for this clonotype. V is TRBV10-3 and J is TRBJ2-1, with 7 positions matching TRBD2. The CDR3 covers 13 residues. Germline V gene sequence: CDR1 ENHRY, CDR2 SYGVKD. V shed 8 bases and J 7 bases; nucleotides not matched to a gene: 8. This CDR3 is CAIGQRDENEQFF. The DNA of the CDR3 is TGTGCCATCGGGCAGCGGGACGAAAATGAGCAGTTCTTC.

This clonotype was seen a single time. The J gene is TRBJ2-3, the V gene TRBV7-2; D uncertain. Deletions cut 4 bases from V and 8 bases from J, with 22 bases between. This CDR3 region has 16 residues. Germline assignment: CDR1 SGHTA and CDR2 FQGNSA. DNA for the CDR3: TGTGCCAGCAGCTCCGCCCTCGCCTGGTCGCCGGGTACGCAGTATTTT. As protein: CASSSALAWSPGTQYF.

This clonotype occurred a few times. The chain is built from TRBV12-3 or TRBV12-4 and TRBJ1-2; 7 bases match TRBD1. The junction had 8 bases not matched to a gene; V was cut back by 6 bases and J by 7 bases. This CDR3 has 13 residues. The CDR3, as DNA: TGTGCCAGCAGCCCGGACAGGTGGCGTGGCTACACCTTC. As protein: CASSPDRWRGYTF.

The rearrangement uses TRBV6-2 or TRBV6-3 and TRBJ2-1; possibly TRBD2 for D (6 bases). The CDR3 sequence is 14 residues long. Germline lookup yields CDR1 MNHEY and CDR2 SVGEGT. V was shortened by 6 bases and J by 5 bases, with 14 bases between the two germline ends. The chain's CDR3 is CASRSGGGHNEQFF. The CDR3 DNA is TGTGCCAGCAGGAGTGGGGGAGGCCACAATGAGCAGTTCTTC.

The chain couples TRBV11-2 to TRBJ2-7; D might be TRBD2 (6 bases). V shed 7 bases and J shed 0 bases, with 16 bases lying between them. Per germline, CDR1 SGHAT and CDR2 FQNNGV. CDR3 length: 15 amino acids. CDR3 sequence: CASTARGGLSYEQYF. The CDR3 nucleotides are TGTGCCAGCACTGCGCGGGGCGGTCTCTCCTACGAGCAGTACTTC.

CDR3 residues: CSVSRDAGSGNTIYF. CDR3 nucleotide sequence: TGCAGCGTCTCCAGGGACGCAGGGTCTGGAAACACCATATATTTT. The chain links TRBV29-1 to TRBJ1-3, with D tentatively TRBD1 (5 bases). From germline, CDR1 is SQVTM and CDR2 ANQGSEA. V lost 6 bases and J 1 base, leaving 16 bases between the germline ends. The length of the CDR3 is 15 residues.

The chain couples TRBV23-1 to TRBJ2-2, with 8 bases fitting TRBD1. TRBV23-1 is an ORF, with its function uncertain. V lost 11 bases and J lost 5; bases outside the gene matches: 10. The CDR3 totals 14 residues. CDR3 DNA sequence: TGCGCCGGGATGACAGGGGTGACGACCGGGGAGCTGTTTTTT. Translation gives CAGMTGVTTGELFF.

V gene TRBV20-1 combines with J gene TRBJ2-5; TRBD2 matches 8 bases. From germline, CDR1 is DFQATT and CDR2 SNEGSKA (reference sequence). Trimming cost V 3 bases and J 5 bases; bases outside gene matches: 14. The CDR3 has 16 amino acids. The CDR3 DNA reads TGCAGTGCTAGGCCGATTACTAGCGGAGTAAAGGAGACCCAGTACTTC. It yields the protein CSARPITSGVKETQYF.

This clonotype was seen a few times. CDR3 sequence (DNA): TGCAGTGCCCAGAACTACGAGCAGTACTTC. Translating gives CSAQNYEQYF. The chain has TRBV20-1 and TRBJ2-7; D unclear. CDR1 DFQATT and CDR2 SNEGSKA come from the germline V gene (reference sequence). The V end was cut by 6 bases, the J end by 3 bases, with 6 bases between. This CDR3 spans 10 amino acids.

The J gene is TRBJ1-2, the V gene TRBV12-3 or TRBV12-4, with TRBD1 matching over 10 bases. The CDR3 spans 15 residues. V trimming: 4 bases; J trimming: 2 bases; junction bases outside the gene matches: 4. The CDR3 region has the DNA TGTGCCAGCAGTTCTCGGGGACAGGGGAACTATGGCTACACCTTC. It encodes CASSSRGQGNYGYTF.

The chain links TRBV5-5 to TRBJ2-1; maybe TRBD1 (5 bases). This CDR3 has 14 residues. Trimming removed 4 bases from V and 3 bases from J, with 11 bases in between. Germline assignment: CDR1 SGHKS and CDR2 YYEKEE (reference sequence). CDR3 sequence (DNA): TGTGCCAGCAGCCGTTGGACAAGCTACAATGAGCAGTTCTTC. Translation: CASSRWTSYNEQFF.

The chain has TRBV12-3 or TRBV12-4 and TRBJ1-5; D remains unclear. CDR3 size: 13 residues. V dropped 6 bases and J dropped 7 bases, with 13 bases sitting between them. CDR3 protein: CASSQTGGQPQHF. CDR3 DNA: TGTGCCAGCAGCCAGACGGGCGGACAGCCCCAGCATTTT.

This clonotype turned up a few times. This chain connects TRBV2 to TRBJ2-3, with D unresolved. V was shortened by 3 bases and J by 3 bases, with 4 bases between the two germline ends. This CDR3 comprises 12 residues. Per the germline V gene, CDR1 is SNHLY and CDR2 is FYNNEI. The CDR3: CASSERTDTQYF. The CDR3 DNA reads as TGTGCCAGCAGTGAGCGTACAGATACGCAGTATTTT.

This clonotype was counted a few times. The chain joins TRBV29-1 to TRBJ2-3; a possible D gene is TRBD2 (6 bases). V shed 6 bases and J shed 3 bases, with 16 bases lying between them. Per the germline V gene, CDR1 is SQVTM and CDR2 is ANQGSEA. This CDR3 has 14 residues. The CDR3 coding sequence is TGCAGCGTGGGACTCCCGGGAAGGACAGATACGCAGTATTTT. Its translation is CSVGLPGRTDTQYF.

J is TRBJ2-3 and V is TRBV12-3 or TRBV12-4; D unresolved. V lost 3 bases to trimming and J lost 6 bases, with 4 bases between them. The CDR3 consists of 11 residues. The CDR3 sequence: CASSLVDTQYF. The CDR3 DNA is TGTGCCAGCAGTTTGGTTGATACGCAGTATTTT.

J is TRBJ2-2 and V is TRBV11-2; tentatively, D is TRBD1 or TRBD2 (6 bases each). CDR1 is SGHAT and CDR2 is FQNNGV in the germline V gene. Trimming shortened V by 5 bases and J by 0 bases, and 22 bases separated the two germline ends. This CDR3 has 19 amino acids. CDR3 residues: CASSPQGWREGSNTGELFF. In nucleotides, the CDR3 is TGTGCCAGCAGCCCTCAGGGGTGGAGGGAAGGTTCGAACACCGGGGAGCTGTTTTTT.

The chain is built from TRBV11-3 and TRBJ2-3, with D uncertain. The CDR3 has 13 residues. Germline V gene lookup returns CDR1 SGHNT and CDR2 YENEEA. Trimming removed 6 bases at V and 2 bases at J, with 9 bases between. The CDR3, as DNA: TGTGCCAGCAGTGCACGAATCACAGATACGCAGTATTTT. Its translation is CASSARITDTQYF.